The clone carrying this T cell receptor (beta chain) has a handful of counts. Antigen: not known. PCR amplification relied on 60 Vbeta primers (plus 13 Jbeta primers). The repertoire was sequenced with immunoSEQ multiplex PCR; TCRdb's copy has only in-frame clones and lacks some. The sample contains under 95,000 clones, roughly 8.2% of which appear only once. The data were taken from a study of cytomegalovirus exposure and HLA in healthy donors. Whole-study context: Approximately 85 million unique TCRs from HLA-typed donors made up an early data release. Of 398 genotyped donors, 81% clustered with self-reported Caucasian donors. General study results and limits: The study assumed roughly uniform donor sequencing depth for presence/absence analyses.

V dropped 0 bases and J dropped 4; count of bases not matched to a gene: 4. The CDR3 length is 16 residues. Germline-derived CDR1 and CDR2 are MRHNA and SNTAGT. The sequence was collected from a man aged 45 to 65 in good health and CMV-seronegative. The specimen was PBMCs. V is TRBV6-4 and J is TRBJ2-3; 10 bases align to TRBD1. CDR3 nucleotide sequence: TGTGCCAGCAGTGACTCGCCGGGACAGGGGTCAGATACGCAGTATTTT. This encodes CASSDSPGQGSDTQYF.